This T cell receptor (beta chain) was sequenced for a study of blood T cell repertoires in COVID-19. The method was immunoSEQ multiplex PCR; TCRdb's version includes in-frame clones alone and lacks a portion of them. This sample has fewer than 110,000 clones, with approximately 87% found just once. The CDR3 totals 15 residues. Trimming removed 3 bases at V and 2 bases at J, with 11 bases between. Per germline, CDR1 SGHTA and CDR2 FQGNSA. Specimen: peripheral blood. The chain has TRBV7-2 and TRBJ2-1; a weak D match, TRBD1 (6 bases). The clonotype comes from a woman aged 25 to 39 with acute or convalescent COVID-19. The CDR3: CASSLRQDPYNEQFF. The CDR3 nucleotides are TGTGCCAGCAGCTTGAGACAGGACCCCTACAATGAGCAGTTCTTC. The variable domain in full, completed from reference TRBV7-2 and TRBJ2-1, reads GAGVSQSPSNKVTEKGKDVELRCDPISGHTALYWYRQSLGQGLEFLIYFQGNSAPDKSGLPSDRFSAERTGGSVSTLTIQRTQQEDSAVYLCASSLRQDPYNEQFFGPGTRLTVL.